The clone carrying this TCR beta chain was seen more than once but under ten times. As yet, its antigen is unknown. The data originate from a study of T cells in Graves' hyperthyroidism and ophthalmopathy. The CDR3 contains 16 residues. V was clipped by 6 bases and J by 3 bases; unmatched bases: 9. The germline V gene has CDR1 MNHNS and CDR2 SASEGT. Uncontrolled infections, other autoimmune diseases, pregnancy or lactation led to exclusion of patients. Study-level results: Model-based prediction identified ophthalmopathy a median around 6.5 months prior to its onset. Stable hyperthyroidism was told apart from ophthalmopathy by a model built on 13 V-J features.

TCR beta CDR3 region amplification was performed from RNA transcripts. With the HTBI primer set, the TCR CDR3 went through a first round of RT-PCR. TCRdb re-derived calls from the multiplex PCR reads in MiXCR, one entry per CDR3 protein. The sample lists under 400,000 distinct CDR3 sequences; roughly 13% were seen once. The rearrangement joins TRBV6-1 to TRBJ1-5, with 9 nucleotides matching TRBD1. The clonotype was recovered from a woman aged 18-29 years with Graves' hyperthyroidism. The sequenced sample consisted of blood. CDR3 residues: CASSKGGQGSNQPQHF. CDR3 nucleotides: TGTGCCAGCAGCAAGGGAGGACAGGGGTCCAATCAGCCCCAGCATTTT.